This TCR beta chain was retrieved from a study of blood T cell repertoires in COVID-19. Study-level information: Acute-phase and convalescent COVID-19 samples originated in the United States, Italy and Spain. PBMCs, B-cell-depleted T cells, or T cells provided the cDNA or gDNA that made up the material.

The CDR3 sequence is 14 residues long. Per the germline V gene, CDR1 is SGHNT and CDR2 is YYREEE (reference sequence). V was clipped by 5 bases and J by 7 bases; unmatched bases: 5. In the original analysis: Amplification of reference gene primers was used by the study to estimate nucleated cell counts. Measured with immunoSEQ multiplex PCR; TCRdb has only the in-frame clones, and not every one. V, J and clone size were drawn from that table, and D and trimming were deduced from the DNA. The sample records approximately 200,000 clones, 86% being singletons. The chain is built from TRBV5-4 and TRBJ2-2; 10 bases match TRBD2. Sequenced sample: peripheral blood. This sequence was found in a woman younger than 45 with active or convalescent COVID-19. This CDR3 reads CASSLAGVDGELFF. The DNA for the CDR3 is TGTGCCAGCAGTCTAGCGGGAGTGGACGGGGAGCTGTTTTTT.